The 29 T cell receptor beta chains reported below all come from one sample, sequenced in a study of cytomegalovirus exposure and HLA in healthy donors. The PCR made use of 60 Vbeta and 13 Jbeta primers. Some clones are missing from TCRdb's copy, which holds only in-frame ones; the method was immunoSEQ multiplex PCR. The sample holds 140,000 to 150,000 clones; approximately 9% are singletons and the top ten take about 2%. Sequenced: PBMCs. Receptor source: a male donor in good health and CMV-seronegative.

This chain joins TRBV29-1 and TRBJ2-5; D unclear. This CDR3 contains 11 residues. The V end was cut by 4 bases, the J end by 2 bases, with 5 bases between. Germline V gene sequence: CDR1 SQVTM, CDR2 ANQGSEA. For the CDR3, the DNA is TGCAGCGTTGCCGTACAAGAGACCCAGTACTTC. It codes for CSVAVQETQYF.

This sequence joins TRBV19 and TRBJ1-1; 7 nucleotides align to TRBD1. Trimming at V came to 1 base and at J to 4 bases, leaving 3 bases not matched to a gene. CDR3 size: 14 residues. CDR1 LNHDA and CDR2 SQIVND come from the germline V gene (reference sequence). CDR3 in DNA: TGTGCCAGTAGTATAGCTGCAGGGGGCACTGAAGCTTTCTTT. Translated, it gives CASSIAAGGTEAFF.

CDR3 sequence (DNA): TGTGCCAGCAGCGCGAGCGGGGGGGCGTTGGATGAGCAGTTCTTC. This translates into CASSASGGALDEQFF. This chain connects TRBV9 to TRBJ2-1; 10 nucleotides align to TRBD2. V lost 3 bases to trimming and J lost 8 bases; unmatched junction nucleotides: 8. The length of the CDR3 is 15 residues. Germline lookup yields CDR1 SGDLS and CDR2 YYNGEE.

This clone was picked up a small number of times. The chain is built from TRBV7-3 and TRBJ2-2; unclear D gene. Trimming removed 5 bases from V and 1 base from J, with 2 bases in between. Germline V gives CDR1 SGHTA, CDR2 FQGTGA. The CDR3 is made up of 12 amino acids. CDR3 sequence: CASSLNTGELFF. The CDR3, as DNA: TGTGCCAGCAGCCTGAACACCGGGGAGCTGTTTTTT.

The sample holds a few counts of this clone. The chain couples TRBV29-1 to TRBJ2-7, with D tentatively TRBD2 (7 bases). CDR1 is SQVTM and CDR2 is ANQGSEA in the germline V gene. This CDR3 spans 16 amino acids. V was clipped by 3 bases and J by 4 bases, with 22 bases between them. This chain's CDR3 is CSVEEAREIRGYEQYF. The CDR3 nucleotides read TGCAGCGTTGAGGAGGCGCGGGAGATCAGGGGATACGAGCAGTACTTC.

The V call is TRBV9, the J call TRBJ2-7, with 10 bases that match TRBD2. In germline, CDR1 is SGDLS, CDR2 YYNGEE. Losses at the gene ends were 4 bases for V and 2 bases for J; bases not matched to a gene: 3. There are 14 residues in the CDR3. CDR3 residues: CASSHGTSAYEQYF. CDR3 coding DNA: TGTGCCAGCAGCCACGGGACTAGCGCCTACGAGCAGTACTTC.

This clone was counted a few times. The J gene is TRBJ2-1, the V gene TRBV30, with 7 bases lining up with TRBD2. The CDR3 consists of 16 residues. V was clipped by 3 bases and J by 3 bases; unmatched bases: 11. CDR1 GTSNPN and CDR2 SVGIG come from the germline V gene (reference sequence). The CDR3 sequence: CAWSPGVAGDYNEQFF. In DNA, the CDR3 is TGTGCCTGGAGCCCGGGGGTAGCGGGTGACTACAATGAGCAGTTCTTC.

This clone has a handful of counts. The J gene is TRBJ2-1, the V gene TRBV29-1; 13 positions agree with TRBD2. After removal of 3 bases from V and 8 bases from J, the junction contained 4 bases not matched to a gene. CDR1 SQVTM and CDR2 ANQGSEA come from the germline V gene. This CDR3 is built from 14 residues. CDR3 in DNA: TGCAGCGTTGATACTAGCGGGGGGGCGGATGAGCAGTTCTTC. This codes for CSVDTSGGADEQFF.

As for this clone: In the same sample, other DNA sequences code for this CDR3. V is TRBV7-9 and J is TRBJ1-2; no firm D call. The CDR3 covers 12 residues. V was trimmed by 1 base and J by 5 bases, leaving 5 bases between them. CDR1 is SEHNR, CDR2 FQNEAQ, per germline (reference sequence). CDR3 DNA sequence: TGTGCCAGCAGCTTAGATTCATATGGCTACACCTTC. It codes for CASSLDSYGYTF. Full variable domain (remainder filled in from reference TRBV7-9 and TRBJ1-2): DTGVSQNPRHKITKRGQNVTFRCDPISEHNRLYWYRQTLGQGPEFLTYFQNEAQLEKSRLLSDRFSAERPKGSFSTLEIQRTEQGDSAMYLCASSLDSYGYTFGSGTRLTVV.

The gene calls are TRBV27 and TRBJ1-2; 7 positions match TRBD1. V was pared by 2 bases and J by 2 bases, with 5 bases of the junction left unmatched. Germline V lookup: CDR1 MNHEY, CDR2 SMNVEV (reference sequence). CDR3 length: 15 residues. The CDR3: CASSLGWGQNYGYTF. The CDR3, as DNA: TGTGCCAGCAGTTTAGGGTGGGGACAGAACTATGGCTACACCTTC.

This clone was observed a handful of times. This chain joins TRBV28 and TRBJ2-3; 11 nucleotides align to TRBD2. Germline lookup yields CDR1 MDHEN and CDR2 SYDVKM. The CDR3 runs to 15 residues. Unmatched junction bases numbered 7, after V lost 8 bases and J lost 3 bases. CDR3 sequence (DNA): TGTGCCAGCGGCTCTAGCGGGAGGTGGACAGATACGCAGTATTTT. Protein sequence: CASGSSGRWTDTQYF.

This clone was seen a handful of times. This sequence joins TRBV4-3 and TRBJ2-1; D is undetermined. The length of the CDR3 is 14 residues. From germline, CDR1 is LGHNA and CDR2 YSLEER. V was pared by 0 bases and J by 0 bases, with 3 bases between. CDR3 sequence (DNA): TGCGCCAGCAGCCAAGAAGCCTCCTACAATGAGCAGTTCTTC. Amino acid sequence: CASSQEASYNEQFF.

CDR3 residues: CASSPGNYGYTF. The CDR3 nucleotides are TGTGCCAGCAGCCCAGGAAACTATGGCTACACCTTC. This chain joins TRBV2 and TRBJ1-2; D uncertain. Germline-derived CDR1 and CDR2 are SNHLY and FYNNEI. This CDR3 has 12 amino acids. V lost 6 bases and J lost 2, with 7 bases in between.

This clone has a handful of counts. The sample holds other DNA sequences that translate to the same CDR3. The chain employs TRBV28 and TRBJ2-6; D not resolved. The CDR3 consists of 15 residues. The V gene lost 3 bases and the J gene lost 0 bases, with 6 bases spanning the gap. The germline V gene encodes CDR1 MDHEN and CDR2 SYDVKM. Here the CDR3 DNA reads TGTGCCAGCAGTTTCCCGGGCTCTGGGGCCAACGTCCTGACTTTC. Translated, it gives CASSFPGSGANVLTF.

This chain links TRBV7-9 with TRBJ1-2; TRBD1 agrees at 7 bases. Germline CDR1 SEHNR, CDR2 FQNEAQ (reference sequence). Trimming removed 5 bases from V and 5 bases from J; junction bases left unmatched: 5. CDR3 length: 13 residues. CDR3 DNA: TGTGCCAGCAGCCTATCAGGGGGATATGGCTACACCTTC. Translated: CASSLSGGYGYTF.

This clone was counted only a few times. The chain joins TRBV28 to TRBJ2-1, with TRBD1 matching 10 bases. Per the germline V gene, CDR1 is MDHEN and CDR2 is SYDVKM. The J segment lost 8 bases and the V segment lost 3 bases, leaving 7 bases of the junction unmatched. The CDR3 totals 15 residues. The DNA for the CDR3 is TGTGCCAGCAGTTTGGGGACAGGGGCCTTCGATGAGCAGTTCTTC. Translating gives CASSLGTGAFDEQFF.

The gene calls are TRBV5-4 and TRBJ2-1; the match to TRBD1 covers 9 bases. This CDR3 is 13 amino acids long. The germline V gene encodes CDR1 SGHNT and CDR2 YYREEE (reference sequence). V was clipped by 5 bases and J by 8 bases; unmatched bases: 5. This chain's CDR3 is CASSTGGDYEQFF. The CDR3 DNA is TGTGCCAGCAGTACAGGGGGCGACTATGAGCAGTTCTTC.

This chain connects TRBV28 to TRBJ2-2, with TRBD1 identical over 8 bases. The V gene's germline CDR1 is MDHEN and CDR2 SYDVKM. Germline trimming cut 3 bases from V and 3 bases from J; bases unmatched to any gene: 0. The CDR3 consists of 14 residues. The DNA of the CDR3 is TGTGCCAGCAGTTTGACAGGGGACACCGGGGAGCTGTTTTTT. Translating it yields CASSLTGDTGELFF. Drawing the rest from reference TRBV28 and TRBJ2-2, the complete variable domain is DVKVTQSSRYLVKRTGEKVFLECVQDMDHENMFWYRQDPGLGLRLIYFSYDVKMKEKGDIPEGYSVSREKKERFSLILESASTNQTSMYLCASSLTGDTGELFFGEGSRLTVL.

The CDR3 is CSVSSGRAYEQYF. Here the CDR3 DNA reads TGCAGCGTTTCCAGCGGGAGGGCCTACGAGCAGTACTTC. This chain uses TRBV29-1 with TRBJ2-7; TRBD2 agrees at 10 bases. Looked up from germline, CDR1 is SQVTM and CDR2 is ANQGSEA. This CDR3 region has 13 residues. The V gene end was trimmed by 5 bases and the J gene end by 2 bases; junction bases not matched to a gene: 3.

The J gene is TRBJ1-1, the V gene TRBV6-6; possible D gene TRBD1, 6 bases. The CDR3 runs to 14 residues. CDR1 MNHNY and CDR2 SVGAGI come from the germline V gene (reference sequence). Deletions cut 5 bases from V and 0 bases from J, with 10 bases between. This CDR3 reads CASSRTVMNTEAFF. CDR3 sequence (DNA): TGTGCCAGCAGTCGGACAGTAATGAACACTGAAGCTTTCTTT.

The rearrangement uses TRBV11-2 and TRBJ1-2; TRBD1 matches at 9 bases. With V trimmed by 5 bases and J by 3 bases, 4 bases remained unmatched. Germline V gene sequence: CDR1 SGHAT, CDR2 FQNNGV. CDR3 size: 14 residues. DNA for the CDR3: TGTGCCAGCAGCCAAACAGGGGGCGACTATGGCTACACCTTC. Translation: CASSQTGGDYGYTF. The whole variable domain, remainder taken from reference TRBV11-2 and TRBJ1-2, is EAGVAQSPRYKIIEKRQSVAFWCNPISGHATLYWYQQILGQGPKLLIQFQNNGVVDDSQLPKDRFSAERLKGVDSTLKIQPAKLEDSAVYLCASSQTGGDYGYTFGSGTRLTVV.

This chain links TRBV6-6 with TRBJ2-7; TRBD1 might be the D (5 bases). V gave up 6 bases and J gave up 6 bases, with 12 bases separating them. CDR1 is MNHNY and CDR2 is SVGAGI in the germline V gene (reference sequence). The CDR3 contains 12 residues. The DNA of the CDR3 is TGTGCCAGCAGCCTTTGGGGCGTCGAGCAGTACTTC. It codes for CASSLWGVEQYF.

The V call is TRBV27, the J call TRBJ2-1; perhaps TRBD1 as D (6 bases). CDR1 is MNHEY, CDR2 SMNVEV, per germline (reference sequence). The CDR3 sequence is 15 residues long. The V end was cut by 5 bases, the J end by 4 bases, with 15 bases between. In DNA, the CDR3 is TGTGCCAGCAGTCCACGACAGGCCCGTTACAATGAGCAGTTCTTC. As protein: CASSPRQARYNEQFF.

The chain has TRBV10-3 and TRBJ2-3; TRBD2 matches 13 bases. V gave up 6 bases and J gave up 1 base; unmatched junction bases: 1. Germline CDR1 is ENHRY and CDR2 is SYGVKD. The length of the CDR3 is 15 residues. CDR3 region: CAISGLAGGTDTQYF. CDR3 in DNA: TGTGCCATCAGCGGACTAGCGGGGGGCACAGATACGCAGTATTTT.

CDR3 sequence (DNA): TGTGCCTGGAGGAGGCGCGGGACGGGGGAAAAACTGTTTTTT. This gives the protein CAWRRRGTGEKLFF. This sequence joins TRBV30 and TRBJ1-4; D is perhaps TRBD1 (5 bases). Germline CDR1 GTSNPN, CDR2 SVGIG (reference sequence). Trimming left V 3 bases short and J 8 bases short, with 16 bases between. This CDR3 has 14 amino acids. Filled out from reference TRBV30 and TRBJ1-4, the complete variable domain reads SQTIHQWPATLVQPVGSPLSLECTVEGTSNPNLYWYRQAAGRGLQLLFYSVGIGQISSEVPQNLSASRPQDRQFILSSKKLLLSDSGFYLCAWRRRGTGEKLFFGSGTQLSVL.

This clone was counted between two and nine times. The genes are TRBV21-1 and TRBJ2-3; TRBD2, the D gene given by the table, was not confirmed from the DNA. TRBV21-1 is termed a pseudogene. CDR3 length: 16 residues. The CDR3 nucleotides read TGTGCCAGCAGCAGCGACCTAAGGACTTCTCGAGATACGCAGTATTTT. As protein: CASSSDLRTSRDTQYF.

The chain joins TRBV7-9 to TRBJ2-7; 7 bases fit TRBD1. Germline loops: CDR1 SEHNR, CDR2 FQNEAQ (reference sequence). The trim removed 0 bases at V and 2 bases at J, leaving 4 bases unmatched. The CDR3 runs to 15 residues. The CDR3 region is CASSLAGQLAYEQYF. CDR3 nucleotides: TGTGCCAGCAGCTTAGCGGGACAGCTCGCCTACGAGCAGTACTTC.

The V gene is TRBV2, the J gene TRBJ2-2, with D maybe TRBD1 (7 bases). The CDR3 is 14 residues long. The germline V and J ends were trimmed by 6 bases and 3 bases, with 11 bases remaining between them. The germline V gene encodes CDR1 SNHLY and CDR2 FYNNEI. The CDR3, as DNA: TGTGCCAGCAGCGACAGGGAGGACACCGGGGAGCTGTTTTTT. Translation gives CASSDREDTGELFF.

This clone was observed a handful of times. V is TRBV29-1 and J is TRBJ2-1, with D maybe TRBD2 (7 bases). CDR1 SQVTM and CDR2 ANQGSEA come from the germline V gene. Trimming pared 1 base from V and 8 bases from J, leaving 21 bases between. The CDR3 length is 16 residues. The DNA for the CDR3 is TGCAGCGTTGAAGTTGGGGGGGCGAATATATTCGATGAGCAGTTCTTC. Translating it yields CSVEVGGANIFDEQFF.